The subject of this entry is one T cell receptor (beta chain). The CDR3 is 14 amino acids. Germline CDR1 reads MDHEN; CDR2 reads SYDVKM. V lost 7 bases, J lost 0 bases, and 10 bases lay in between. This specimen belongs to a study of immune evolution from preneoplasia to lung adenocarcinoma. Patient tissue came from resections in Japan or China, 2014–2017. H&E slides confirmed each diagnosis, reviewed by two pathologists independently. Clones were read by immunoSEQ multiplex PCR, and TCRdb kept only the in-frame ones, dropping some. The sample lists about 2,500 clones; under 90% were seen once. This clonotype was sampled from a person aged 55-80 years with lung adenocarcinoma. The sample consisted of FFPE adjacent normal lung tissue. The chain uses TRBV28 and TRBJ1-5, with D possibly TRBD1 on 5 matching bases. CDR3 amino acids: CASIWGNSNQPQHF. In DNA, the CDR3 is TGTGCCAGCATTTGGGGGAATAGCAATCAGCCCCAGCATTTT.